A selection of T cell receptor beta chains follows, all from one sample in a study of blood T cell repertoires in COVID-19. Sequencing was performed with immunoSEQ multiplex PCR; in TCRdb, only in-frame clones are kept and a portion is missing. The sample consists of over 100,000 clones, 84% of them appearing once. Sample: peripheral blood. The receptors shown here come from a woman aged 55-70 years with acute or convalescent COVID-19. The CDR3 runs from the conserved cysteine through the conserved F or W. A D gene is named only where the DNA matches it firmly. Size is stated for part of the rows, as once, few or many counts, or as a class when the clone is expanded.

V gene	D gene	clone size	J gene	CDR3 protein	CDR3 DNA
TRBV6-5	TRBD1	.	TRBJ1-5	CAARGQGGQPQHF	TGTGCCGCTAGGGGACAGGGAGGTCAGCCCCAGCATTTT
TRBV19	.	.	TRBJ1-2	CASSIPSSRRSGYTF	TGTGCCAGTAGTATCCCCTCCTCACGGAGATCGGGCTACACCTTC
TRBV12-5	TRBD2	.	TRBJ2-1	CASGPWGGFIDEQFF	TGTGCTAGTGGTCCATGGGGGGGGTTCATCGATGAGCAGTTCTTC
TRBV24-1	.	.	TRBJ2-3	CATRPSELSTDTQYF	TGTGCCACCAGGCCCAGCGAACTTAGCACAGATACGCAGTATTTT
TRBV19	.	.	TRBJ1-2	CAAYGQFMRTF	TGTGCCGCCTACGGACAGTTTATGAGGACCTTC
TRBV27	.	.	TRBJ1-1	CATRGGMNTEAFF	TGTGCCACGCGGGGGGGGATGAACACTGAAGCTTTCTTT
TRBV9	.	.	TRBJ1-1	CASSVTGSTEAFF	TGTGCCAGCAGCGTAACAGGAAGCACTGAAGCTTTCTTT
TRBV6-5	.	.	TRBJ1-1	CASNNGWSTEAFF	TGTGCCAGCAACAACGGGTGGAGCACTGAAGCTTTCTTT
TRBV15	.	.	TRBJ1-1	CATSRAGAMNTEAFF	TGTGCCACCAGCAGAGCCGGAGCAATGAACACTGAAGCTTTCTTT
TRBV19	.	.	TRBJ1-4	CASSRFSTTNEKLFF	TGTGCCAGTAGTAGGTTCAGTACAACTAATGAAAAACTGTTTTTT
TRBV7-6	TRBD1	.	TRBJ2-3	CASSLRTGATTDTQYF	TGTGCCAGCAGCCTGAGGACAGGGGCCACTACAGATACGCAGTATTTT
TRBV4-1	TRBD1	.	TRBJ1-1	CASRLDRGPGKTEAFF	TGCGCCAGCAGACTAGACAGGGGACCAGGGAAGACTGAAGCTTTCTTT
TRBV5-1	.	.	TRBJ1-2	CASGGGLPYGGYTF	TGCGCCAGCGGCGGCGGGCTACCCTATGGAGGCTACACCTTC
TRBV7-9	TRBD1	few	TRBJ1-4	CASSFPGGANEKLFF	TGTGCCAGCAGCTTCCCAGGGGGAGCTAATGAAAAACTGTTTTTT
TRBV2	.	.	TRBJ2-3	CASRIGRDTQYF	TGTGCCAGCAGGATAGGGAGGGATACGCAGTATTTT
TRBV6-5	TRBD1	.	TRBJ1-2	CASSYGQDYGYTF	TGTGCCAGCAGTTACGGACAGGACTATGGCTACACCTTC
TRBV10-2	.	.	TRBJ1-2	CASSESGDLYYGYTF	TGCGCCAGCAGTGAGTCGGGAGACCTGTACTATGGCTACACCTTC
TRBV5-4	.	.	TRBJ1-2	CASSLREGRGYTF	TGTGCCAGCAGCCTAAGGGAGGGCAGAGGCTACACCTTC
TRBV5-1	TRBD1	.	TRBJ1-1	CASSRGQGTGSTEAFF	TGCGCCAGCAGCCGTGGACAGGGGACAGGTTCGACTGAAGCTTTCTTT
TRBV5-4	TRBD2	.	TRBJ2-3	CASSLGLAGTLDTQYF	TGTGCCAGCAGCTTGGGCTTAGCGGGGACTTTGGATACGCAGTATTTT
TRBV11-2	.	.	TRBJ1-4	CASSWGEGEKLFF	TGTGCCAGCAGCTGGGGGGAAGGGGAAAAACTGTTTTTT
TRBV14	.	.	TRBJ1-4	CASSQDGGINRKLFF	TGTGCCAGCAGCCAAGACGGAGGCATTAACCGAAAACTGTTTTTT
TRBV30	.	.	TRBJ1-1	CAWSGAEGGEAFF	TGTGCCTGGAGTGGGGCAGAGGGCGGTGAAGCTTTCTTT
TRBV28	.	.	TRBJ2-2	CASSQTRGSSVRTGELFF	TGTGCCAGCAGTCAGACCCGAGGGTCATCGGTACGCACCGGGGAGCTGTTTTTT
TRBV15	.	.	TRBJ2-1	CATSRERGLGEQFF	TGTGCCACCAGCAGAGAGCGGGGTTTGGGTGAGCAGTTCTTC
TRBV19	.	.	TRBJ1-2	CASSIKGFPSGYTF	TGTGCCAGTAGTATTAAGGGGTTCCCGAGTGGCTACACCTTC
TRBV5-6	.	.	TRBJ2-1	CASSLGGTEFF	TGTGCCAGCAGCTTAGGCGGGACAGAGTTCTTC
TRBV5-4	TRBD1	.	TRBJ1-2	CASSWDRDRGYTF	TGTGCCAGCAGCTGGGACCGGGACAGAGGCTACACCTTC
TRBV10-3	TRBD1	.	TRBJ2-5	CAISDSQGVAQYF	TGTGCCATCAGTGACTCACAGGGGGTAGCCCAGTACTTC
TRBV2	TRBD1	few	TRBJ2-1	CASNEQGSYNEQFF	TGTGCCAGCAACGAACAGGGGTCCTACAATGAGCAGTTCTTC
TRBV9	TRBD2	.	TRBJ2-3	CASSVGVSGGTYKSTDTQYF	TGTGCCAGCAGCGTAGGGGTTAGCGGGGGGACCTACAAGAGCACAGATACGCAGTATTTT
TRBV28	TRBD1	few	TRBJ2-3	CASSSLTGGKRTDTQYF	TGTGCCAGCAGTTCTTTGACAGGGGGCAAGAGGACAGATACGCAGTATTTT
TRBV9	.	.	TRBJ2-5	CASSVVSAGETQYF	TGTGCCAGCAGCGTAGTATCGGCAGGGGAGACCCAGTACTTC
TRBV10-3	TRBD1	.	TRBJ2-1	CAISDGTGIYNEQFF	TGTGCCATCAGTGACGGGACAGGAATATACAATGAGCAGTTCTTC
TRBV3-1/TRBV3-2	.	.	TRBJ2-1	CASSLLAAGAYNEQFF	TGTGCCAGCAGCCTTCTAGCGGCGGGGGCATACAATGAGCAGTTCTTC
TRBV19	TRBD1	once	TRBJ1-1	CATWTGNTEAFF	TGTGCCACCTGGACAGGGAACACTGAAGCTTTCTTT
TRBV4-2	TRBD2	.	TRBJ2-1	CASSRYSGGDYNEQFF	TGTGCCAGCAGCCGGTATAGCGGGGGGGATTACAATGAGCAGTTCTTC
TRBV7-6	.	few	TRBJ2-1	CASSLVGTGHGSYNEQFF	TGTGCCAGCAGCTTAGTAGGAACAGGGCATGGTTCCTACAATGAGCAGTTCTTC
TRBV2	.	.	TRBJ1-2	CASSAQGRGYGYTF	TGTGCCAGCAGTGCGCAGGGAAGGGGCTATGGCTACACCTTC
TRBV7-6	.	.	TRBJ2-1	CASSLGVRGGEQFF	TGTGCCAGCAGCTTAGGGGTCCGAGGAGGGGAGCAGTTCTTC
TRBV5-1	TRBD1	.	TRBJ2-5	CASSLGPQGDRETQYF	TGCGCCAGCAGCTTGGGGCCGCAGGGGGACCGGGAGACCCAGTACTTC